The 4 T cell receptor beta chains in this list originate from one sample, sequenced in a study of radiotherapy plus CTLA-4 blockade in lung cancer. TCRdb keeps only in-frame clones here, not all; method: immunoSEQ multiplex PCR. The table has around 90,000 clones, under 85% seen once. This specimen consisted of peripheral blood, obtained from a patient treated with radiotherapy plus ipilimumab. These receptor sequences come from a human donor with non-small cell lung cancer that progressed on radiotherapy plus ipilimumab.

The CDR3: CASSVGGPQPQHF. CDR3 nucleotide sequence: TGTGCCAGCAGCGTAGGAGGGCCCCAGCCCCAGCATTTT. The chain links TRBV9 to TRBJ1-5; D call uncertain. Germline-derived CDR1 and CDR2 are SGDLS and YYNGEE. Trimming cost V 0 bases and J 7 bases, with 8 bases left between them. The CDR3 is made up of 13 amino acids.

With regard to this clone: The same CDR3 is also encoded by other DNA sequences in this sample. The gene calls are TRBV7-8 and TRBJ1-3; D remains ambiguous. CDR3 length: 13 amino acids. Germline V CDR1 and CDR2: SGHVS, FQNEAQ. V gave up 0 bases and J gave up 2 bases, with 2 bases separating them. The CDR3 loop reads CASSLAAGNTIYF. The CDR3 coding sequence is TGTGCCAGCAGCTTAGCGGCTGGAAACACCATATATTTT.

This chain links TRBV20-1 with TRBJ2-7, with D tentatively TRBD1 (6 bases). The CDR3 contains 11 residues. V shed 6 bases and J shed 4 bases, with 10 bases lying between them. Germline-derived CDR1 and CDR2 are DFQATT and SNEGSKA (reference sequence). CDR3 region: CSAQGGYEQYF. As DNA, the CDR3 is TGCAGTGCACAGGGCGGATACGAGCAGTACTTC.

The chain has TRBV9 and TRBJ2-5; D perhaps matches TRBD1 (6 bases). This CDR3 is 17 amino acids long. Germline V gene sequence: CDR1 SGDLS, CDR2 YYNGEE. Trimming stripped 0 bases from V and 4 bases from J, with 19 bases between. The CDR3 here is CASSVEPLDSLLETQYF. CDR3 DNA sequence: TGTGCCAGCAGCGTAGAGCCCCTGGACAGTCTTCTAGAGACCCAGTACTTC. Full variable domain (rest looked up from reference TRBV9 and TRBJ2-5): DSGVTQTPKHLITATGQRVTLRCSPRSGDLSVYWYQQSLDQGLQFLIQYYNGEERAKGNILERFSAQQFPDLHSELNLSSLELGDSALYFCASSVEPLDSLLETQYFGPGTRLLVL.